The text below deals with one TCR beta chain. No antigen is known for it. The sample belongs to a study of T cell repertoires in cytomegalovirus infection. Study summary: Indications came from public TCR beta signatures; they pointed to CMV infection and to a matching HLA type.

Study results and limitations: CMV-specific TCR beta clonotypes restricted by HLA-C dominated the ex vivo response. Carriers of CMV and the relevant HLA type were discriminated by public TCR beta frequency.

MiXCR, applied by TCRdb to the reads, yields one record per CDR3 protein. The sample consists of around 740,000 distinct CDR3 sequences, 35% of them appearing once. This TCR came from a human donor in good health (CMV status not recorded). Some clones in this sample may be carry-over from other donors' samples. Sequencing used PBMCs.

The CDR3 is CASTPGDRYNEKLFF. CDR3 DNA: TGTGCCAGCACCCCGGGGGACAGGTATAATGAAAAACTGTTTTTT. The V call is TRBV12-3 or TRBV12-4, the J call TRBJ1-4; 8 bases fit TRBD1. Trimming at V came to 7 bases and at J to 4 bases, leaving 8 bases not matched to a gene. The CDR3 totals 15 residues.